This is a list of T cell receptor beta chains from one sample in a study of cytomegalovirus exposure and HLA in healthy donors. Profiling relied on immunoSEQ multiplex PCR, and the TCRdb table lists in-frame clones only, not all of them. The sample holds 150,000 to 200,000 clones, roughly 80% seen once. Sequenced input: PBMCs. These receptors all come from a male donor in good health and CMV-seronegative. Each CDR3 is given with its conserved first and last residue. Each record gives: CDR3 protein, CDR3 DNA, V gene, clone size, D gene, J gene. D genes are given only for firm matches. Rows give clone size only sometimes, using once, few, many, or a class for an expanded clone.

CASSLAPAGNNYGYTF,TGTGCCAGCAGTTTAGCCCCGGCAGGGAATAACTATGGCTACACCTTC,TRBV28,few,NA,TRBJ1-2
CASSKQGATNEKLFF,TGTGCCAGCAGTAAACAGGGTGCAACTAATGAAAAACTGTTTTTT,TRBV28,NA,NA,TRBJ1-4
CASSSFVEAFF,TGTGCCAGCAGTTCCTTTGTGGAAGCTTTCTTT,TRBV6-6,few,NA,TRBJ1-1
CASSQGIVGTSGRAKFYEQYF,TGCGCCAGCAGCCAAGGAATAGTCGGGACTAGCGGGAGGGCCAAGTTCTACGAGCAGTACTTC,TRBV4-3,NA,TRBD2,TRBJ2-7
CASTGGSSYNSPLHF,TGTGCCAGCACCGGGGGAAGCTCCTATAATTCACCCCTCCACTTT,TRBV11-2,NA,NA,TRBJ1-6
CASSPPGVAGVEEQFF,TGTGCCAGCAGCCCCCCGGGGGTAGCGGGAGTGGAAGAGCAGTTCTTC,TRBV7-9,NA,TRBD2,TRBJ2-1
CASSPRGGRIDEQFF,TGTGCCAGCAGTCCCCGGGGCGGGAGGATCGATGAGCAGTTCTTC,TRBV2,NA,TRBD2,TRBJ2-1
CASSFGTGAGELFF,TGTGCCAGCAGCTTCGGGACAGGGGCCGGGGAGCTGTTTTTT,TRBV5-6,NA,TRBD1,TRBJ2-2
CASSLGAMEQFF,TGTGCCAGCAGTTTGGGCGCAATGGAGCAGTTCTTC,TRBV28,NA,NA,TRBJ2-1
CASSSQGVREKLFF,TGTGCCAGCAGCTCCCAGGGGGTTCGAGAAAAACTGTTTTTT,TRBV7-9,NA,TRBD1,TRBJ1-4
CASSRHRDTGELFF,TGTGCCAGCAGTCGTCACAGGGACACCGGGGAGCTGTTTTTT,TRBV27,once,NA,TRBJ2-2
CASSISGGPGDEQYF,TGTGCCAGCAGTATTAGCGGGGGCCCTGGCGACGAGCAGTACTTC,TRBV5-4,medium-sized,TRBD2,TRBJ2-7
CAWTSGYTNTGELFF,TGTGCCTGGACTAGCGGGTATACCAACACCGGGGAGCTGTTTTTT,TRBV30,NA,TRBD2,TRBJ2-2
CASSTQGAQPQHF,TGTGCCAGCAGCACTCAGGGGGCACAGCCCCAGCATTTT,TRBV7-8,NA,TRBD1,TRBJ1-5
CASSESTARGPQHF,TGTGCCAGCAGTGAATCTACAGCCCGGGGGCCCCAGCATTTT,TRBV25-1,NA,NA,TRBJ1-5
CASSQDNRGRETQYF,TGTGCCAGCAGCCAAGATAACAGGGGAAGGGAGACCCAGTACTTC,TRBV4-2,NA,TRBD1,TRBJ2-5
CASATPWGSPTTGELFF,TGTGCCAGCGCAACACCCTGGGGCAGCCCGACCACCGGGGAGCTGTTTTTT,TRBV28,few,NA,TRBJ2-2
CASSLEGRQGLHF,TGTGCCAGCAGCTTAGAGGGTAGGCAGGGCCTCCACTTT,TRBV7-2,once,NA,TRBJ1-6
CASRPQGFQETQYF,TGTGCCAGCAGACCTCAGGGGTTTCAAGAGACCCAGTACTTC,TRBV11-2,NA,NA,TRBJ2-5
CASSLVPGANQPQHF,TGCGCCAGCAGCTTGGTTCCAGGGGCCAATCAGCCCCAGCATTTT,TRBV5-1,NA,NA,TRBJ1-5
CASSESTRGQGANEQFF,TGCGCCAGCAGTGAGTCGACTCGGGGGCAGGGGGCGAATGAGCAGTTCTTC,TRBV10-2,NA,TRBD1,TRBJ2-1
CASSLDRGQTEAFF,TGCGCCAGCAGCCTGGACAGGGGGCAGACTGAAGCTTTCTTT,TRBV5-1,NA,TRBD1,TRBJ1-1
CASSPGTGGIYGYTF,TGCGCCAGCAGCCCGGGGACAGGGGGTATCTATGGCTACACCTTC,TRBV5-1,NA,TRBD1,TRBJ1-2
CATSRDKGRTNGYTF,TGTGCCACCAGCAGAGATAAGGGACGGACTAATGGCTACACCTTC,TRBV15,NA,NA,TRBJ1-2
CASSHPSGHGRRGETQYF,TGTGCCAGCAGCCACCCTTCAGGGCACGGGAGGAGGGGAGAGACCCAGTACTTC,TRBV4-2,NA,TRBD2,TRBJ2-5
CASSPGTTSTDTQYF,TGTGCCAGCTCACCCGGGACTACCTCTACAGATACGCAGTATTTT,TRBV18,once,TRBD2,TRBJ2-3
CASSPTSGPNTGELFF,TGTGCCAGCTCACCAACTAGCGGACCGAACACCGGGGAGCTGTTTTTT,TRBV18,NA,TRBD2,TRBJ2-2
CASSLEAGERETQYF,TGTGCCAGCAGCTTAGAGGCAGGGGAGAGAGAGACCCAGTACTTC,TRBV7-6,few,NA,TRBJ2-5
CASSLAGTGLQETQYF,TGCGCCAGCAGCTTGGCCGGGACAGGGCTACAAGAGACCCAGTACTTC,TRBV5-1,NA,TRBD1,TRBJ2-5
CASSEPKQGNTEAFF,TGTGCCAGCAGTGAACCAAAGCAGGGGAACACTGAAGCTTTCTTT,TRBV25-1,NA,NA,TRBJ1-1
CAIQSGDSNQPQHF,TGTGCCATCCAGTCCGGGGATAGCAATCAGCCCCAGCATTTT,TRBV10-3,NA,NA,TRBJ1-5
CASKTGFINSPLHF,TGTGCCAGTAAGACAGGGTTCATTAATTCACCCCTCCACTTT,TRBV19,NA,TRBD1,TRBJ1-6
CASSGPPGRDSGELFF,TGCGCCAGCAGCGGACCCCCAGGGCGAGATAGCGGGGAGCTGTTTTTT,TRBV5-1,NA,NA,TRBJ2-2
CASSPGTSGGDTQYF,TGTGCCAGCAGTCCCGGGACTAGCGGGGGGGATACGCAGTATTTT,TRBV6-4,NA,TRBD2,TRBJ2-3
CASSQEGSGRRYF,TGCGCCAGCAGCCAAGAAGGTAGCGGGAGGCGGTACTTC,TRBV4-3,NA,TRBD2,TRBJ2-7
CASSINDRPLSYEQYF,TGTGCCAGCAGCATAAACGACAGGCCCCTCTCCTACGAGCAGTACTTC,TRBV7-9,once,NA,TRBJ2-7
CASSILGGFSYEQYF,TGTGCCAGCAGTATCCTAGGCGGATTCTCCTACGAGCAGTACTTC,TRBV6-1,NA,NA,TRBJ2-7
CASSSGGNTEAFF,TGTGCCAGCAGTTCAGGGGGGAACACTGAAGCTTTCTTT,TRBV6-5,NA,TRBD1,TRBJ1-1
CASSDRGRYEQYF,TGTGCCAGCAGCGACAGGGGGCGCTACGAGCAGTACTTC,TRBV5-8,NA,TRBD1,TRBJ2-7
CASSTGTGKQYF,TGTGCCAGCAGCACCGGGACAGGGAAGCAGTACTTC,TRBV28,NA,TRBD1,TRBJ2-7
CASSPLPSGGTYNEQFF,TGTGCCAGCAGCCCGTTACCTAGCGGGGGGACCTACAATGAGCAGTTCTTC,TRBV7-2,NA,TRBD2,TRBJ2-1
CASSMGARFWADTQYF,TGTGCCAGTAGTATGGGTGCCAGGTTCTGGGCAGATACGCAGTATTTT,TRBV19,NA,NA,TRBJ2-3
CASSLKGALGYTF,TGTGCCAGCAGCTTGAAGGGGGCGCTTGGCTACACCTTC,TRBV5-4,once,TRBD1,TRBJ1-2
CASSLTRGIPNTGELFF,TGTGCCAGCAGCTTAACCCGGGGAATACCGAACACCGGGGAGCTGTTTTTT,TRBV21-1,once,NA,TRBJ2-2
CATYSGPSYEQYF,TGTGCTACCTACAGCGGACCCTCCTACGAGCAGTACTTC,TRBV12-5,NA,NA,TRBJ2-7
CASGRLAGGLRETQYF,TGTGCCAGCGGACGACTAGCGGGAGGGCTTCGGGAGACCCAGTACTTC,TRBV27,NA,TRBD2,TRBJ2-5
CASRDFQETQYF,TGCGCCAGCAGGGACTTCCAAGAGACCCAGTACTTC,TRBV10-1,few,NA,TRBJ2-5
CASSPTTGMRYEQFF,TGTGCCAGCTCACCAACTACGGGAATGAGATATGAGCAGTTCTTC,TRBV18,NA,NA,TRBJ2-1
CASSVGLAGDMRYEQYF,TGTGCCAGCAGCGTGGGACTAGCGGGAGACATGCGCTACGAGCAGTACTTC,TRBV9,NA,TRBD2,TRBJ2-7
CSVQGAVDYGYTF,TGCAGCGTTCAGGGGGCGGTGGACTATGGCTACACCTTC,TRBV29-1,NA,TRBD1,TRBJ1-2
CASSVFQIFQTTNEKLFF,TGTGCCAGTAGTGTTTTTCAGATATTCCAGACAACTAATGAAAAACTGTTTTTT,TRBV19,NA,NA,TRBJ1-4
CASSYSQGAGQPQHF,TGTGCCAGCAGTTACTCTCAGGGGGCAGGTCAGCCCCAGCATTTT,TRBV6-6,NA,TRBD1,TRBJ1-5
CASSGLGQETQYF,TGCGCCAGCAGTGGACTCGGACAAGAGACCCAGTACTTC,TRBV5-1,NA,NA,TRBJ2-5
CASSLSWDRGYEQYF,TGTGCCAGCAGTTTATCGTGGGACAGGGGTTACGAGCAGTACTTC,TRBV27,NA,TRBD1,TRBJ2-7
CASSLDMIAGAKNEQFF,TGTGCCAGCAGCTTGGACATGATAGCGGGAGCGAAGAATGAGCAGTTCTTC,TRBV5-4,NA,TRBD2,TRBJ2-1
CASTGQVDQPQHF,TGTGCCAGTACCGGACAGGTGGATCAGCCCCAGCATTTT,TRBV19,NA,TRBD1,TRBJ1-5
CSSSYWTSGSTYEQYF,TGTTCCAGCAGCTACTGGACTAGCGGGAGTACCTACGAGCAGTACTTC,TRBV7-9,few,TRBD2,TRBJ2-7
CASSLGLAGPGAQYF,TGCGCCAGCAGCCTGGGACTAGCGGGACCGGGGGCCCAGTACTTC,TRBV4-1,few,TRBD2,TRBJ2-5